Listed below are T cell receptor beta chains from one sample, sequenced in a study of T cell responses to AZD1222 COVID-19 vaccine. TCRdb's table, derived via immunoSEQ multiplex PCR, lists solely in-frame clones and lacks some. This sample has around 100,000 clones; roughly 90% occur once, and the top ten carry roughly 1.1%. The material was peripheral blood, obtained on day 0 of AZD1222 vaccination. The origin of the receptors is an adult in good health. CDR3s include the opening cysteine and the closing phenylalanine or tryptophan. A D gene is named only where the DNA matches it firmly. Clone size is stated in some rows and not others, as once, few, many or a class when expanded.

j_call d_call clone_size v_call cdr3_nt cdr3_aa
TRBJ1-3 NA few TRBV19 TGTGCCAGTACCACCTTGCGGGGAACCGGAAACACCATATATTTT CASTTLRGTGNTIYF
TRBJ1-1 NA NA TRBV27 TGTGCCAGCAGTTTATGGTGGAACACTGAAGCTTTCTTT CASSLWWNTEAFF
TRBJ2-7 NA NA TRBV30 TGTGCCTGGAGTTGGTTAGGTTACGAGCAGTACTTC CAWSWLGYEQYF
TRBJ1-4 TRBD1 once TRBV24-1 TGTGCCACCAGTGACACAGGGGGATTAAGTGAAAAACTGTTTTTT CATSDTGGLSEKLFF
TRBJ1-2 NA NA TRBV19 TGTGCCGTAACCCAGGGAGTCCCTAATGGCTACACCTTC CAVTQGVPNGYTF
TRBJ1-1 TRBD1 once TRBV13 TGTGCCAGCAGCGCCAGACAGGGACTGAACACTGAAGCTTTCTTT CASSARQGLNTEAFF
TRBJ2-7 NA NA TRBV6-5 TGTGCCAGCAGTTTGTCGGGCTACGAGCAGTACTTC CASSLSGYEQYF
TRBJ2-5 TRBD2 once TRBV9 TGTGCCAGCAGCGGCCAGGGACTAGCGGAACAAGAGACCCAGTACTTC CASSGQGLAEQETQYF
TRBJ2-7 NA NA TRBV28 TGTGCCAGCAGCTTAACAGCCAACGAGCAGTACTTC CASSLTANEQYF
TRBJ2-2 TRBD2 NA TRBV7-3 TGTGCCAGCAGCCAAGGACTAGCGGGAGGAACCGGGGAGCTGTTTTTT CASSQGLAGGTGELFF
TRBJ1-1 TRBD1 NA TRBV18 TGTGCCAGCTCACCGGTCAGGGGGCGAACTGAAGCTTTCTTT CASSPVRGRTEAFF
TRBJ1-5 TRBD1 NA TRBV19 TGTGCCAGTAGTGTTACAGGGGGTGTAGATCAGCCCCAGCATTTT CASSVTGGVDQPQHF
TRBJ1-5 NA once TRBV30 TGTGCCTGCCAGAGGGGACACTGGCAGCCCCAGCATTTT CACQRGHWQPQHF
TRBJ1-1 NA NA TRBV16 TGTGCCAGCAGCCAATCGATTATGGCAGGGGCTGAAGCTTTCTTT CASSQSIMAGAEAFF
TRBJ2-2 TRBD1 NA TRBV29-1 TGCAGCGCCGCTGGACAGGGGGGGTTCACCGGGGAGCTGTTTTTT CSAAGQGGFTGELFF
TRBJ1-1 NA NA TRBV6-4 TGTGCCAGCAGACCAACAGGGTTCCTGAACACTGAAGCTTTCTTT CASRPTGFLNTEAFF
TRBJ1-5 NA NA TRBV12-3/TRBV12-4 TGTGCCAGCAGGGGCGGCGTGCAGCCCCAGCATTTT CASRGGVQPQHF
TRBJ1-5 NA NA TRBV7-2 TGTGCCAGCAGCTTACTATTCCAGCCCCAGCATTTT CASSLLFQPQHF
TRBJ1-1 NA NA TRBV11-3 TGTGCCAGCAGCTTATACCCCTTTGAGGGGGGCCCGAACACTGAAGCTTTCTTT CASSLYPFEGGPNTEAFF
TRBJ1-2 NA NA TRBV7-2 TGTGCCAGCAGCTTAGGGTTAGGGAACCATGGCTACACCTTC CASSLGLGNHGYTF
TRBJ1-5 NA NA TRBV19 TGTGCCAGTAGTCTACCCGAAGGTGGCAATCAGCCCCAGCATTTT CASSLPEGGNQPQHF
TRBJ1-1 NA NA TRBV19 TGTGCCAGTAGTATAGGCTCTTCAGTGAACACTGAAGCTTTCTTT CASSIGSSVNTEAFF
TRBJ1-1 TRBD1 NA TRBV11-3 TGTGCCAGCAGCTTAGTAGACAGGGATACTGAAGCTTTCTTT CASSLVDRDTEAFF
TRBJ2-4 TRBD1 NA TRBV24-1 TGTGCCACCAGTGATCCACAGGGGGCGGCCAAAAACATTCAGTACTTC CATSDPQGAAKNIQYF
TRBJ2-7 TRBD2 NA TRBV3-1/TRBV3-2 TGTGCCAGCAGCCACGGGCTAGCGGGAGCTCTGGACGAGCAGTACTTC CASSHGLAGALDEQYF
TRBJ1-6 NA NA TRBV2 TGTGCCAGCAGTGAAGTGGGGGCAAGGAATTCACCCCTCCACTTT CASSEVGARNSPLHF
TRBJ1-2 TRBD1 NA TRBV19 TGTGCCAGTATGGGACAGGGCATAAACTATGGCTACACCTTC CASMGQGINYGYTF
TRBJ1-2 NA once TRBV27 TGTGCCAGCAAGACCTCGGGACTTCGCTCTAACTATGGCTACACCTTC CASKTSGLRSNYGYTF
TRBJ1-5 NA NA TRBV2 TGTGCCAGCAGCGCAGACCGACAGCGGGGTGTGACCCAGCATTTT CASSADRQRGVTQHF
TRBJ1-4 NA NA TRBV7-2 TGTGCCAGCAGCTTACCTTTCAGGGGTAATGAAAAACTGTTTTTT CASSLPFRGNEKLFF
TRBJ1-1 TRBD1 NA TRBV7-9 TGTGCCAGCAGCAGGACAGGGGGCCATGAAGCTTTCTTT CASSRTGGHEAFF
TRBJ2-7 NA NA TRBV23-1 TGCGCCAGCAGTCAATTTATCAGGTTGCACGAGCAGTACTTC CASSQFIRLHEQYF
TRBJ2-7 NA medium-sized TRBV6-5 TGTGCCAGCAGTTACTCGGGGGACTCCTCCTACGAGCAGTACTTC CASSYSGDSSYEQYF
TRBJ1-6 TRBD1 NA TRBV5-1 TGCGCCAGCAGCTTTGCAGGGGGCAATTCACCCCTCCACTTT CASSFAGGNSPLHF
TRBJ2-3 NA NA TRBV18 TGTGCCAGCTCACCTGTGAGGACTGAAAGGGATACGCAGTATTTT CASSPVRTERDTQYF
TRBJ1-6 NA NA TRBV12-3/TRBV12-4 TGTGCCAGCAGTTTGTTTGAGGATTCACCCCTCCACTTT CASSLFEDSPLHF
TRBJ2-5 NA NA TRBV24-1 TGTGCCACCAGTGATTTCGGTTCAGAGACCCAGTACTTC CATSDFGSETQYF
TRBJ1-5 NA NA TRBV19 TGTGCCAGTAGTCGTGCAGGAGGGTACCAGCCCCAGCATTTT CASSRAGGYQPQHF
TRBJ2-5 NA NA TRBV7-3 TGTGCCAGCAGCACACTGGGCGGTGACATTGGGACCCAGTACTTC CASSTLGGDIGTQYF
TRBJ1-2 NA NA TRBV20-1 TGCAGTGCTAGTACAGGGAACTATGGCTACACCTTC CSASTGNYGYTF
TRBJ2-3 TRBD1 NA TRBV3-1/TRBV3-2 TGTGCCAGCAGCCGTAGGACAGGGAGCACAGATACGCAGTATTTT CASSRRTGSTDTQYF
TRBJ1-5 TRBD1 NA TRBV27 TGTGCCAGCAGGGCAGGGGGCGAGAATCAGCCCCAGCATTTT CASRAGGENQPQHF
TRBJ2-5 TRBD2 NA TRBV3-1/TRBV3-2 TGTGCCAGCAGCCACGCGGGAGTGGAGACCCAGTACTTC CASSHAGVETQYF
TRBJ1-4 NA NA TRBV4-2 TGTGCCAGCAGCCAAGAACGCGCAACTAATGAAAAACTGTTTTTT CASSQERATNEKLFF
TRBJ2-2 NA NA TRBV28 TGTGCCATAATCGGGAGCCCGAACACCGGGGAGCTGTTTTTT CAIIGSPNTGELFF
TRBJ2-1 TRBD2 NA TRBV4-3 TGCGCCAGCAGCCAAGATAGCGGGGGATACAATGAGCAGTTCTTC CASSQDSGGYNEQFF
TRBJ2-3 NA once TRBV9 TGTGCCAGCAGCGCCCTAGCGGATACGCAGTATTTT CASSALADTQYF
TRBJ1-6 NA NA TRBV30 TGTGCCTGGAGTGTCGGGGTAGGGGATTCACCCCTCCACTTT CAWSVGVGDSPLHF
TRBJ2-5 NA NA TRBV18 TGTGCCAGCTCACCACCGTACCAAGAGACCCAGTACTTC CASSPPYQETQYF
TRBJ1-2 TRBD1 NA TRBV19 TGTGCCAGTAGTTCGGACAGGGGAGCTAACTATGGCTACACCTTC CASSSDRGANYGYTF
TRBJ2-7 NA NA TRBV5-1 TGCGCCAGCAGCCCGGGTCCTCCGGACACGGGAAGGTACGAGCAGTACTTC CASSPGPPDTGRYEQYF
TRBJ2-1 NA NA TRBV14 TGTGCCAGCAGCCGGGGGACCCATTACAATGAGCAGTTCTTC CASSRGTHYNEQFF
TRBJ2-7 NA NA TRBV12-3/TRBV12-4 TGTGCCAGCAGTTTAAAAGAATACTACGAGCAGTACTTC CASSLKEYYEQYF
TRBJ2-3 TRBD1 NA TRBV5-1 TGCGCCAGCAGCTCGGGACAGACTTTCACAGATACGCAGTATTTT CASSSGQTFTDTQYF